The 6 T cell receptor beta chains presented below share a single source sample, sequenced in a study of cytomegalovirus exposure and HLA in healthy donors. Primers included in the PCR were 60 Vbeta and 13 Jbeta primers. The protocol was immunoSEQ multiplex PCR, while the TCRdb copy is restricted to in-frame clones and leaves out a portion. This table holds around 130,000 clones, 70% to 85% found once. Sequencing was done on a sample of PBMCs. The receptors shown here come from a boy under 18 in good health and CMV-seronegative.

The rearrangement joins TRBV14 to TRBJ1-2, with 10 positions matching TRBD1. This CDR3 has 15 residues. Germline CDR1 reads SGHDN; CDR2 reads FVKESK. Trimming removed 5 bases from V and 3 bases from J; junction bases left unmatched: 6. The CDR3 region is CASSFGTGEDYGYTF. The CDR3, as DNA: TGTGCCAGCAGCTTCGGGACAGGGGAAGACTATGGCTACACCTTC. Filled out from reference TRBV14 and TRBJ1-2, the complete variable domain reads EAGVTQFPSHSVIEKGQTVTLRCDPISGHDNLYWYRRVMGKEIKFLLHFVKESKQDESGMPNNRFLAERTGGTYSTLKVQPAELEDSGVYFCASSFGTGEDYGYTFGSGTRLTVV.

This clone was found a few times. The chain joins TRBV27 to TRBJ2-7, with D maybe TRBD1 (5 bases). Germline CDR1 MNHEY, CDR2 SMNVEV (reference sequence). This CDR3 spans 16 amino acids. Between the trimmed V and J ends, which lost 2 bases and 1 base, there was a span of 15 bases. CDR3 residues: CASSLGHPVESYEQYF. CDR3 in DNA: TGTGCCAGCAGTTTAGGACATCCGGTGGAGTCCTACGAGCAGTACTTC.

The chain joins TRBV14 to TRBJ2-7; D perhaps matches TRBD1 (6 bases). Trimming took off 3 bases at V and 0 bases at J, with 24 bases between the two ends. In germline, CDR1 is SGHDN, CDR2 FVKESK. CDR3 length: 19 amino acids. This chain's CDR3 is CASSQDPRTAPIFSYEQYF. The CDR3 bases are TGTGCCAGCAGCCAGGACCCTCGGACAGCTCCTATCTTCTCCTACGAGCAGTACTTC. Together with reference TRBV14 and TRBJ2-7, the CDR3 gives the full variable domain: EAGVTQFPSHSVIEKGQTVTLRCDPISGHDNLYWYRRVMGKEIKFLLHFVKESKQDESGMPNNRFLAERTGGTYSTLKVQPAELEDSGVYFCASSQDPRTAPIFSYEQYFGPGTRLTVT.

This clone occurred once. This sequence joins TRBV29-1 and TRBJ2-7, with D maybe TRBD2 (6 bases). Germline CDR1 and CDR2: SQVTM and ANQGSEA. The ends were cut back, 6 bases at V and 1 base at J, with 7 bases in the middle. The length of the CDR3 is 11 residues. CDR3 region: CSVGTSYEQYF. CDR3 in DNA: TGCAGCGTAGGGACTTCCTACGAGCAGTACTTC.

The chain couples TRBV29-1 to TRBJ2-7; 9 bases match TRBD1. CDR3 length: 12 residues. Unmatched junction bases numbered 4, after V lost 7 bases and J lost 3 bases. CDR1 and CDR2 from the germline V gene are SQVTM and ANQGSEA. CDR3 nucleotides: TGCAGCGGGGGACAGGGCCGCTACGAGCAGTACTTC. Protein product: CSGGQGRYEQYF.

The chain couples TRBV6-5 to TRBJ2-2, with D maybe TRBD1 (6 bases). V lost 4 bases to trimming and J lost 0 bases, with 12 bases between them. The CDR3 has 16 amino acids. Germline-derived CDR1 and CDR2 are MNHEY and SVGAGI. The CDR3: CASSFRTAANTGELFF. For the CDR3, the DNA is TGTGCCAGCAGTTTTCGGACAGCCGCGAACACCGGGGAGCTGTTTTTT.